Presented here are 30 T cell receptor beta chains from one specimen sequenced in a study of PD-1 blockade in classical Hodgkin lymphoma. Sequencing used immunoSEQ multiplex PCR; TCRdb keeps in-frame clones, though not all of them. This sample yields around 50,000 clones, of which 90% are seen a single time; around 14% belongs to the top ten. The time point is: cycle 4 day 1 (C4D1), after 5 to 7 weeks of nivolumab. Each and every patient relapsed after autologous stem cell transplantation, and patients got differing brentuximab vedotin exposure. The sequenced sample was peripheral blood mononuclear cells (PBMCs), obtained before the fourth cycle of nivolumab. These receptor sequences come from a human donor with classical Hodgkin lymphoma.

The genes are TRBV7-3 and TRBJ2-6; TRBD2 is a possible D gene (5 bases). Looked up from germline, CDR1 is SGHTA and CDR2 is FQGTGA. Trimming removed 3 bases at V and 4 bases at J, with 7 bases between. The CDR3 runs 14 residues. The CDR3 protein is CASSLGSGANVLTF. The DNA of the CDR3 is TGTGCCAGCAGCTTGGGGAGCGGGGCCAACGTCCTGACTTTC.

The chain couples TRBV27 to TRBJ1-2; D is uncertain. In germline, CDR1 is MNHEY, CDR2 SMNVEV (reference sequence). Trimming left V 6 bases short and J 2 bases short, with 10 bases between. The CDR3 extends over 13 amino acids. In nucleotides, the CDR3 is TGTGCCAGCAGGACGGGTTTCAACTATGGCTACACCTTC. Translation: CASRTGFNYGYTF.

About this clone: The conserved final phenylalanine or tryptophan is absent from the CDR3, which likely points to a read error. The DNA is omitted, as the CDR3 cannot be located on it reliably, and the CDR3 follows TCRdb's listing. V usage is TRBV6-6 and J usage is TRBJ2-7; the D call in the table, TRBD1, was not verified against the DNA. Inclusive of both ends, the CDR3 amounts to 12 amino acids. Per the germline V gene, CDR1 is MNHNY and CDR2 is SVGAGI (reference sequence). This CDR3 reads CASSSQQGPDQL.

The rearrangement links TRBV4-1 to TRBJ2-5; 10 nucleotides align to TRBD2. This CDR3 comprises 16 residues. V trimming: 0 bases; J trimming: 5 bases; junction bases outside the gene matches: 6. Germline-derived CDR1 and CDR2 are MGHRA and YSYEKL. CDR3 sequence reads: CASSQEGLAGVETQYF. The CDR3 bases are TGCGCCAGCAGCCAAGAAGGGCTAGCGGGAGTGGAGACCCAGTACTTC.

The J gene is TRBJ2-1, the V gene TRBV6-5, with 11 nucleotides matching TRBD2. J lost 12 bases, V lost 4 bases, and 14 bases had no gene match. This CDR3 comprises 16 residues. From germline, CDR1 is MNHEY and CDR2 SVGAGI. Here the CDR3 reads CASSSASLAGEKGQFF. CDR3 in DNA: TGTGCCAGCAGTTCGGCTTCACTAGCGGGAGAAAAGGGGCAGTTCTTC.

The CDR3 DNA follows: TGTGCCAGTAAGGAGGGAAATCAGCCCCAGCATTTT. Amino acid sequence: CASKEGNQPQHF. V is TRBV19 and J is TRBJ1-5; D gene unclear. Looked up from germline, CDR1 is LNHDA and CDR2 is SQIVND (reference sequence). The CDR3 sequence is 12 residues long. V lost 7 bases, J lost 4 bases, and 8 bases lay in between.

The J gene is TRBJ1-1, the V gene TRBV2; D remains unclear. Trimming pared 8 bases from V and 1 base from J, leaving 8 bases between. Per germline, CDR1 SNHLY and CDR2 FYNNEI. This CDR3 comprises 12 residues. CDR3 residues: CASLVTNTEAFF. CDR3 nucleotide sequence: TGTGCCAGCTTGGTCACGAACACTGAAGCTTTCTTT.

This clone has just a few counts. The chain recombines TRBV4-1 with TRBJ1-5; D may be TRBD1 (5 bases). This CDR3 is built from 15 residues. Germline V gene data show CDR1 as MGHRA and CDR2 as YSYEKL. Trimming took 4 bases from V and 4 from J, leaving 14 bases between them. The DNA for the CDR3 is TGCGCCAGCAGCCGACTTGGGGGGGTTAATCAGCCCCAGCATTTT. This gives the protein CASSRLGGVNQPQHF.

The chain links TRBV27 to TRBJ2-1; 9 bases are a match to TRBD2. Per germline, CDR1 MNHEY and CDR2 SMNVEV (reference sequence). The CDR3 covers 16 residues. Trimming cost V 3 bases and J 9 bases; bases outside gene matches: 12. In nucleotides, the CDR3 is TGTGCCAGCAGTTTCAGCTCGTTGTTAGCGGGAGCTGAGCAGTTCTTC. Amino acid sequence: CASSFSSLLAGAEQFF.

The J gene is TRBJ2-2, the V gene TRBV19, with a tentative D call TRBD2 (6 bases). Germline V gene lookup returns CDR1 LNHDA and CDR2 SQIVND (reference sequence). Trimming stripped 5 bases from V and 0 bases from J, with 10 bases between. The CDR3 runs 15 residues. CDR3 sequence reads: CASSSGTPNTGELFF. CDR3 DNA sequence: TGTGCCAGTAGTTCCGGGACTCCGAACACCGGGGAGCTGTTTTTT. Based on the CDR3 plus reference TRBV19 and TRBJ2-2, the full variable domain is DGGITQSPKYLFRKEGQNVTLSCEQNLNHDAMYWYRQDPGQGLRLIYYSQIVNDFQKGDIAEGYSVSREKKESFPLTVTSAQKNPTAFYLCASSSGTPNTGELFFGEGSRLTVL.

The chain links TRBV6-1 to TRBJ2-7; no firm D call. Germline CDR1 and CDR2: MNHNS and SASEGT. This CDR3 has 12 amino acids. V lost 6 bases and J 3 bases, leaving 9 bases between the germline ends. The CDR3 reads CASRLDYYEQYF. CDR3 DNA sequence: TGTGCCAGCAGGCTAGATTACTACGAGCAGTACTTC.

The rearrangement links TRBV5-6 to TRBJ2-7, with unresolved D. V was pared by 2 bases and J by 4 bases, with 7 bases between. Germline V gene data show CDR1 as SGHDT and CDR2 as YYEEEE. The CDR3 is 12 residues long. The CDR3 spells CASSLERYEQYF. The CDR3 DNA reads TGTGCCAGCAGCTTAGAGAGGTACGAGCAGTACTTC.

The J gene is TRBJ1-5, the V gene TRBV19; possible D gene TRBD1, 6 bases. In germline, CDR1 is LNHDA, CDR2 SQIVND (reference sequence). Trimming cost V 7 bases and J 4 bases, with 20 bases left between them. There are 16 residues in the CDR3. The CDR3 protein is CASTQGTVLLNQPQHF. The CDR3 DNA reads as TGTGCCAGTACTCAGGGGACTGTCCTCTTAAATCAGCCCCAGCATTTT.

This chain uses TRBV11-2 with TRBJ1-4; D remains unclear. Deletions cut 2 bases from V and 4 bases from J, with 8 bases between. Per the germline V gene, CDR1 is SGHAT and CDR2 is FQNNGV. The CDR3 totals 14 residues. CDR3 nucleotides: TGTGCCAGCAGCTTAATGGGGTTTAATGAAAAACTGTTTTTT. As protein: CASSLMGFNEKLFF.

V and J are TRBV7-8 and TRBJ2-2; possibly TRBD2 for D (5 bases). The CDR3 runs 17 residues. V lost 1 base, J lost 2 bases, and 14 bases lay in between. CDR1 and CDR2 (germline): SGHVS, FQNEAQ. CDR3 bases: TGTGCCAGCAGCTTAGTTATGCGGCCGGGAAACACCGGGGAGCTGTTTTTT. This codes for CASSLVMRPGNTGELFF.

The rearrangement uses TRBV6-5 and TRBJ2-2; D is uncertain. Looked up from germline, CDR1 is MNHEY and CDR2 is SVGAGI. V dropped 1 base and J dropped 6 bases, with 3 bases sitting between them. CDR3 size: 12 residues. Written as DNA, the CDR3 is TGTGCCAGCAGTTACTTGGCCGGGGAGCTGTTTTTT. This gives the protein CASSYLAGELFF.

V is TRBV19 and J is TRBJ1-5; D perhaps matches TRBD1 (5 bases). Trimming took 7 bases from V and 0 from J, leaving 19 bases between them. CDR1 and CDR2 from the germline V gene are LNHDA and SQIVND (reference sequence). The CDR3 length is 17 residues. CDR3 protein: CASTSRKDGHSNQPQHF. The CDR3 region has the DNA TGTGCCAGTACCAGCAGGAAAGATGGACATAGCAATCAGCCCCAGCATTTT.

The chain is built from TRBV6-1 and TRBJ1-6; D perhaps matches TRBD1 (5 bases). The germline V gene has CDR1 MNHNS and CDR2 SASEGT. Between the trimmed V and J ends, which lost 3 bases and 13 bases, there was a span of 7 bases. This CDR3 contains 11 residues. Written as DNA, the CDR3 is TGTGCCAGCAGTGATGGGGCTCCCCTCCACTTT. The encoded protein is CASSDGAPLHF.

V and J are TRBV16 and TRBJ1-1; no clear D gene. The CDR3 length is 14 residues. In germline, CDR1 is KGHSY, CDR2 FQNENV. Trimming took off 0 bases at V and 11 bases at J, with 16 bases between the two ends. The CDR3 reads CASSQSVHLLGAFF. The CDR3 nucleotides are TGTGCCAGCAGCCAATCAGTCCACCTCCTAGGGGCTTTCTTT. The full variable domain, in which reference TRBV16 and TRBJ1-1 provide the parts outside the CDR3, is GEEVAQTPKHLVRGEGQKAKLYCAPIKGHSYVFWYQQVLKNEFKFLISFQNENVFDETGMPKERFSAKCLPNSPCSLEIQATKLEDSAVYFCASSQSVHLLGAFFGQGTRLTVV.

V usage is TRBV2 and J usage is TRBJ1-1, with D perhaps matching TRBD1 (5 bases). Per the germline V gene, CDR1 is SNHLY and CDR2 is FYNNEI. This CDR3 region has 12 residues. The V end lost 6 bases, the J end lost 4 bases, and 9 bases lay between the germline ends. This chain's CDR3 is CASRVGGTEAFF. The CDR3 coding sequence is TGTGCCAGCAGGGTGGGGGGCACTGAAGCTTTCTTT. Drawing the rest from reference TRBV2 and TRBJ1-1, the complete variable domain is EPEVTQTPSHQVTQMGQEVILRCVPISNHLYFYWYRQILGQKVEFLVSFYNNEISEKSEIFDDQFSVERPDGSNFTLKIRSTKLEDSAMYFCASRVGGTEAFFGQGTRLTVV.

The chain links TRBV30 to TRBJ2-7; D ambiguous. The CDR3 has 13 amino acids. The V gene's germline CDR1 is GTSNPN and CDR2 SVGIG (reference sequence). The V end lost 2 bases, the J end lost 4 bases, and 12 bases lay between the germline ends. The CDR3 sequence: CAWSWGRVYEQYF. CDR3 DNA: TGTGCCTGGAGTTGGGGTAGGGTTTACGAGCAGTACTTC. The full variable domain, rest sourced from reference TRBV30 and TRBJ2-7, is SQTIHQWPATLVQPVGSPLSLECTVEGTSNPNLYWYRQAAGRGLQLLFYSVGIGQISSEVPQNLSASRPQDRQFILSSKKLLLSDSGFYLCAWSWGRVYEQYFGPGTRLTVT.

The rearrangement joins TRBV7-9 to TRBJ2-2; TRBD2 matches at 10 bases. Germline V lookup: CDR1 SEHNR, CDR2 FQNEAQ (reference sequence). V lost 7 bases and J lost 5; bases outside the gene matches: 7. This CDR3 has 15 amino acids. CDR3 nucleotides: TGTGCCAGCACCGGAAAGCGGGAGGGAACCGGGGAGCTGTTTTTT. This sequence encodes CASTGKREGTGELFF.

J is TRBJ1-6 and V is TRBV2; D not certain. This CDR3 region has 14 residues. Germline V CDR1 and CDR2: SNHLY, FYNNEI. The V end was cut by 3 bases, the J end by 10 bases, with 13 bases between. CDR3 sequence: CASSELAVGSPLHF. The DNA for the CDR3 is TGTGCCAGCAGTGAGTTGGCAGTTGGGTCACCCCTCCACTTT.

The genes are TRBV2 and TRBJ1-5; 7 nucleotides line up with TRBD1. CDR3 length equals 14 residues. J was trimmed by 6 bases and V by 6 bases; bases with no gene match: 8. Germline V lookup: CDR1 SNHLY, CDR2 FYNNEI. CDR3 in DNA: TGTGCCAGCAGCCAGGGGGAAAGCGGTCAGCCCCAGCATTTT. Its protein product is CASSQGESGQPQHF.

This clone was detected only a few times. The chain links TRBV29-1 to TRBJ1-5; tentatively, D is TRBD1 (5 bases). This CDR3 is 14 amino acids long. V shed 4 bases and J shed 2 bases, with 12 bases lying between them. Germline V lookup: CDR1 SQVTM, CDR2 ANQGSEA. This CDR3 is CSVVVTGGNQPQHF. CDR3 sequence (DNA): TGCAGCGTTGTGGTCACGGGGGGCAATCAGCCCCAGCATTTT.

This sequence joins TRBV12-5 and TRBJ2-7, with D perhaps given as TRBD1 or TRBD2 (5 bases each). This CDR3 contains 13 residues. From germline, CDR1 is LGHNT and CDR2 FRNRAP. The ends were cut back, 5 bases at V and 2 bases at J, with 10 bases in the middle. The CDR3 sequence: CASGTQGAYEQYF. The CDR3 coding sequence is TGTGCTAGTGGTACCCAGGGAGCCTACGAGCAGTACTTC.

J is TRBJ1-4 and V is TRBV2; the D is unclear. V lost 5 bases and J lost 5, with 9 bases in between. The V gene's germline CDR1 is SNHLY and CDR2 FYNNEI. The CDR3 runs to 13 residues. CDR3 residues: CASSQNKNEKLFF. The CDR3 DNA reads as TGTGCCAGCAGTCAAAACAAGAATGAAAAACTGTTTTTT.

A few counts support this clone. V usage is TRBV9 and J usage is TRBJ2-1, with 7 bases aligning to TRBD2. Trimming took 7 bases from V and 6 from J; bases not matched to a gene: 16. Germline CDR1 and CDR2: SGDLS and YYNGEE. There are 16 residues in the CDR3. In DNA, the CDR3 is TGTGCCAGCTCCCCTCGGGGGGAGGGCGTCTCCAATGAGCAGTTCTTC. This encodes CASSPRGEGVSNEQFF.

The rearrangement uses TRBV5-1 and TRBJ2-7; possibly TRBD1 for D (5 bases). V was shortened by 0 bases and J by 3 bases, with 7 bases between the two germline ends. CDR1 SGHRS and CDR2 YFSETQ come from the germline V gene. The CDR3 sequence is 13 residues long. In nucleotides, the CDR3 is TGCGCCAGCAGCTTGGGACAGAACTACGAGCAGTACTTC. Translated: CASSLGQNYEQYF.

CDR3 loop: CASSLKGVQHNSPLHF. For the CDR3, the DNA is TGTGCCAGCAGTTTGAAGGGGGTGCAGCATAATTCACCCCTCCACTTT. The V gene is TRBV27, the J gene TRBJ1-6, with a tentative D call TRBD1 (6 bases). This CDR3 has 16 amino acids. Trimming took off 3 bases at V and 5 bases at J, with 14 bases between the two ends. The V gene's germline CDR1 is MNHEY and CDR2 SMNVEV (reference sequence).